This entry describes one T cell receptor (beta chain). Its antigen remains unidentified. These data are taken from a study of neoadjuvant nivolumab and ipilimumab in lung cancer. Study findings and constraints: Pretherapy blood TCR richness correlated positively with resected tumor richness. Only two of four nivolumab-treated tumors gained richness and clonality by surgery. TCR sequencing covered a small number of samples.

The V gene's germline CDR1 is SGHNT and CDR2 YENEEA. V was cut by 7 bases and J by 1 base, with 13 bases left in between. This CDR3 region has 14 residues. The assay was immunoSEQ multiplex PCR, and TCRdb's table has in-frame clones only and misses some. This sample has fewer than 2,500 clones, with roughly 82% found just once. The material sequenced was adjacent normal lung tissue, taken after neoadjuvant nivolumab, alone or with ipilimumab, at or shortly before surgery. The chain is built from TRBV11-3 and TRBJ1-1, with a weak D call TRBD1 (6 bases). This clonotype was sampled from an adult with non-small cell lung cancer. In DNA, the CDR3 is TGTGCCAGCACCCGTGGGGGACAGAACACTGAAGCTTTCTTT. It yields the protein CASTRGGQNTEAFF.